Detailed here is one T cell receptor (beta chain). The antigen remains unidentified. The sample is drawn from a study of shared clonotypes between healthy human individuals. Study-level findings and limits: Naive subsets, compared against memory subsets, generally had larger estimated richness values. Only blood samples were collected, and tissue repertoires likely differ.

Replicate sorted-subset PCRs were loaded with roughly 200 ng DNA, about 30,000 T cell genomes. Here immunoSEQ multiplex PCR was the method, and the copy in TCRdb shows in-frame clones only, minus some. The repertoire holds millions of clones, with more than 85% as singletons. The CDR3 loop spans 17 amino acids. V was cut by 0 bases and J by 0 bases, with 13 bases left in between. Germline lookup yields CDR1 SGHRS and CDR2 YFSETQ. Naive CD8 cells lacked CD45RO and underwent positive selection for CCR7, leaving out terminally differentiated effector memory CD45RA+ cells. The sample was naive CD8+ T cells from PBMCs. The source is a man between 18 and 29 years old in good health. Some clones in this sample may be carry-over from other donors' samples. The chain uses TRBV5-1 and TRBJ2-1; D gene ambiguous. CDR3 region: CASSLARTDSSYNEQFF. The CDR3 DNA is TGCGCCAGCAGCTTGGCCAGGACGGATAGCTCCTACAATGAGCAGTTCTTC.